The T cell receptor (beta chain) under discussion was sequenced for a study of CD8 T cell repertoires and HIV-1 epitope variants. The ends were cut back, 7 bases at V and 5 bases at J, with 20 bases in the middle. The CDR3 covers 15 residues. Germline CDR1 SEHNR, CDR2 FQNEAQ (reference sequence). Method: immunoSEQ multiplex PCR; TCRdb's copy keeps in-frame clones and lacks some. The table includes approximately 6,300 clones, about 70% detected once. In the case of this clone: The antigen is not known.

The clonotype was recovered from a male donor with HIV. The specimen was cultured CD8+ T cells derived from PBMCs. V and J are TRBV7-9 and TRBJ2-5; D might be TRBD2 (6 bases). The CDR3 nucleotides read TGTGCCAGCACCGATAGAGGGCGGGGATTTGAGACCCAGTACTTC. This encodes CASTDRGRGFETQYF.